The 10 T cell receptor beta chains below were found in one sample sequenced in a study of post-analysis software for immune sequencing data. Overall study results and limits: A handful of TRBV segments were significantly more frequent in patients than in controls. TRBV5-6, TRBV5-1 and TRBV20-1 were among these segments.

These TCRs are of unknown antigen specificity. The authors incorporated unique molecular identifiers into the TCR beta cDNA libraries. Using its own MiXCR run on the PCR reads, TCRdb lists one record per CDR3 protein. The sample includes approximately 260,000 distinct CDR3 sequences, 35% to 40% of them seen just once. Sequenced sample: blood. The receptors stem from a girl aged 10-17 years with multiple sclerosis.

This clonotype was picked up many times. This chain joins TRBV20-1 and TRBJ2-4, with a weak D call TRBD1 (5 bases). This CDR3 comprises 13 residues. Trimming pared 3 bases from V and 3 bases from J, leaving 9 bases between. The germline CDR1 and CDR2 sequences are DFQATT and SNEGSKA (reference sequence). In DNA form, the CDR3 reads TGCAGTGCTAGTGACAGCCGCAAAAACATTCAGTACTTC. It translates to CSASDSRKNIQYF.

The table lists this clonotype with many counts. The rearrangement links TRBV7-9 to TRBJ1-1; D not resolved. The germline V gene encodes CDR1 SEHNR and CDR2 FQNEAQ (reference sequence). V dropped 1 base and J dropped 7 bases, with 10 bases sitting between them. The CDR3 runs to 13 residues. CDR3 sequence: CASSLEAGGEAFF. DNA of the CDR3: TGTGCCAGCAGCTTAGAGGCTGGAGGTGAAGCTTTCTTT.

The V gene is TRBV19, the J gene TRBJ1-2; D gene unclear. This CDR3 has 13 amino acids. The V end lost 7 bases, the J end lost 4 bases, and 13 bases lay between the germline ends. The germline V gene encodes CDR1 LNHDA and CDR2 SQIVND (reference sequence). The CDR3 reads CASTLRAPYGYTF. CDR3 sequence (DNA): TGTGCCAGTACCCTGAGGGCCCCCTATGGCTACACCTTC. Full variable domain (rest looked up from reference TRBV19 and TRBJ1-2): DGGITQSPKYLFRKEGQNVTLSCEQNLNHDAMYWYRQDPGQGLRLIYYSQIVNDFQKGDIAEGYSVSREKKESFPLTVTSAQKNPTAFYLCASTLRAPYGYTFGSGTRLTVV.

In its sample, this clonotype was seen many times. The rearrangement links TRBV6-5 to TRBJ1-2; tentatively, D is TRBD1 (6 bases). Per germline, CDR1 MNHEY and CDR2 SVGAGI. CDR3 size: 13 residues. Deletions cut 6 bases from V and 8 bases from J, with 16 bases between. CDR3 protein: CASSERGGQGYTF. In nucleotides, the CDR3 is TGTGCCAGCAGCGAACGAGGGGGGCAGGGCTACACCTTC.

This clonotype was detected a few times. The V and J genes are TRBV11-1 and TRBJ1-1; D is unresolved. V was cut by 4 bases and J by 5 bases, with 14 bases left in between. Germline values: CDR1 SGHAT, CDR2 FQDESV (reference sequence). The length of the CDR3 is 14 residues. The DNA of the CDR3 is TGTGCCAGCAGCTCGTTAAGAGCCGGGACTGAAGCTTTCTTT. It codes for CASSSLRAGTEAFF.

The CDR3 DNA reads TGCGCCAGCAGCTTGAATGCCGGGAGCTCCTACAATGAGCAGTTCTTC. It encodes CASSLNAGSSYNEQFF. J is TRBJ2-1 and V is TRBV5-1; the D gene is possibly TRBD2 (6 bases). V was trimmed by 1 base and J by 0 bases, leaving 11 bases between them. CDR1 is SGHRS, CDR2 YFSETQ, per germline. This CDR3 is built from 16 residues.

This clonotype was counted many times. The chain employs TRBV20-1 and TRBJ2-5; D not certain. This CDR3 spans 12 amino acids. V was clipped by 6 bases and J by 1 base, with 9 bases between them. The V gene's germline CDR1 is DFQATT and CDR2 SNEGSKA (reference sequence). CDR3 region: CSASGSQETQYF. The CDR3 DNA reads TGCAGTGCCAGTGGGTCCCAAGAGACCCAGTACTTC.

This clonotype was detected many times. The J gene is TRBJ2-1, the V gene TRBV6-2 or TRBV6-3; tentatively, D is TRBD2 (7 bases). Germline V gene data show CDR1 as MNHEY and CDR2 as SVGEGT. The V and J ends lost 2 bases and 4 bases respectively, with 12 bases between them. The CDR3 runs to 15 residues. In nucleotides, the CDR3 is TGTGCCAGCAGTTACCAGGGAGGGGGATACAATGAGCAGTTCTTC. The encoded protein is CASSYQGGGYNEQFF.

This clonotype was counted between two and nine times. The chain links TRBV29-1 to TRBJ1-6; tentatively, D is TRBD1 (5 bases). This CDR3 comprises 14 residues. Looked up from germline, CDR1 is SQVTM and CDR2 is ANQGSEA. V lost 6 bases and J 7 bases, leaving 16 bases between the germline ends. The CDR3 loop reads CSVKSGTANSPLHF. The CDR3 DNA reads TGCAGCGTCAAATCCGGGACGGCAAATTCACCCCTCCACTTT.

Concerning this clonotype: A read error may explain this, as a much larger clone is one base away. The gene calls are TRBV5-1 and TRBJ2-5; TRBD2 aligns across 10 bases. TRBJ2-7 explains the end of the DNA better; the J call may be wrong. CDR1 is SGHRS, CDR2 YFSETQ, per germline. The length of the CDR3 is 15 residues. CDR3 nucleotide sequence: TGCGCCAGCAGCTTAGCGGGGGGGCCCTCCTACGAGCAGTACTTC. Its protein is CASSLAGGPSYEQYF.